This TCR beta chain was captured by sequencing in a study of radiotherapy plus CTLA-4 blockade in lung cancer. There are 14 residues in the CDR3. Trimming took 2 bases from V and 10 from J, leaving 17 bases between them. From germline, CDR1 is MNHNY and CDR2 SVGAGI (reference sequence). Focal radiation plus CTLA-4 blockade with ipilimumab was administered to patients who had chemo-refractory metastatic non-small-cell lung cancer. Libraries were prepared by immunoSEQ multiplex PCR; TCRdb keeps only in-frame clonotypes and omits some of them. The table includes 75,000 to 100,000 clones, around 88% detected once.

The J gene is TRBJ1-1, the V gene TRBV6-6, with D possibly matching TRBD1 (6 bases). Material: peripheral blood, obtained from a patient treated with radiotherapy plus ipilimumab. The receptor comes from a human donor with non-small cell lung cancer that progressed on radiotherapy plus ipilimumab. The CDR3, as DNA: TGTGCCAGCAGTTACCGTTCGGCAGGGGAAGGAGCTTTCTTT. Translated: CASSYRSAGEGAFF.